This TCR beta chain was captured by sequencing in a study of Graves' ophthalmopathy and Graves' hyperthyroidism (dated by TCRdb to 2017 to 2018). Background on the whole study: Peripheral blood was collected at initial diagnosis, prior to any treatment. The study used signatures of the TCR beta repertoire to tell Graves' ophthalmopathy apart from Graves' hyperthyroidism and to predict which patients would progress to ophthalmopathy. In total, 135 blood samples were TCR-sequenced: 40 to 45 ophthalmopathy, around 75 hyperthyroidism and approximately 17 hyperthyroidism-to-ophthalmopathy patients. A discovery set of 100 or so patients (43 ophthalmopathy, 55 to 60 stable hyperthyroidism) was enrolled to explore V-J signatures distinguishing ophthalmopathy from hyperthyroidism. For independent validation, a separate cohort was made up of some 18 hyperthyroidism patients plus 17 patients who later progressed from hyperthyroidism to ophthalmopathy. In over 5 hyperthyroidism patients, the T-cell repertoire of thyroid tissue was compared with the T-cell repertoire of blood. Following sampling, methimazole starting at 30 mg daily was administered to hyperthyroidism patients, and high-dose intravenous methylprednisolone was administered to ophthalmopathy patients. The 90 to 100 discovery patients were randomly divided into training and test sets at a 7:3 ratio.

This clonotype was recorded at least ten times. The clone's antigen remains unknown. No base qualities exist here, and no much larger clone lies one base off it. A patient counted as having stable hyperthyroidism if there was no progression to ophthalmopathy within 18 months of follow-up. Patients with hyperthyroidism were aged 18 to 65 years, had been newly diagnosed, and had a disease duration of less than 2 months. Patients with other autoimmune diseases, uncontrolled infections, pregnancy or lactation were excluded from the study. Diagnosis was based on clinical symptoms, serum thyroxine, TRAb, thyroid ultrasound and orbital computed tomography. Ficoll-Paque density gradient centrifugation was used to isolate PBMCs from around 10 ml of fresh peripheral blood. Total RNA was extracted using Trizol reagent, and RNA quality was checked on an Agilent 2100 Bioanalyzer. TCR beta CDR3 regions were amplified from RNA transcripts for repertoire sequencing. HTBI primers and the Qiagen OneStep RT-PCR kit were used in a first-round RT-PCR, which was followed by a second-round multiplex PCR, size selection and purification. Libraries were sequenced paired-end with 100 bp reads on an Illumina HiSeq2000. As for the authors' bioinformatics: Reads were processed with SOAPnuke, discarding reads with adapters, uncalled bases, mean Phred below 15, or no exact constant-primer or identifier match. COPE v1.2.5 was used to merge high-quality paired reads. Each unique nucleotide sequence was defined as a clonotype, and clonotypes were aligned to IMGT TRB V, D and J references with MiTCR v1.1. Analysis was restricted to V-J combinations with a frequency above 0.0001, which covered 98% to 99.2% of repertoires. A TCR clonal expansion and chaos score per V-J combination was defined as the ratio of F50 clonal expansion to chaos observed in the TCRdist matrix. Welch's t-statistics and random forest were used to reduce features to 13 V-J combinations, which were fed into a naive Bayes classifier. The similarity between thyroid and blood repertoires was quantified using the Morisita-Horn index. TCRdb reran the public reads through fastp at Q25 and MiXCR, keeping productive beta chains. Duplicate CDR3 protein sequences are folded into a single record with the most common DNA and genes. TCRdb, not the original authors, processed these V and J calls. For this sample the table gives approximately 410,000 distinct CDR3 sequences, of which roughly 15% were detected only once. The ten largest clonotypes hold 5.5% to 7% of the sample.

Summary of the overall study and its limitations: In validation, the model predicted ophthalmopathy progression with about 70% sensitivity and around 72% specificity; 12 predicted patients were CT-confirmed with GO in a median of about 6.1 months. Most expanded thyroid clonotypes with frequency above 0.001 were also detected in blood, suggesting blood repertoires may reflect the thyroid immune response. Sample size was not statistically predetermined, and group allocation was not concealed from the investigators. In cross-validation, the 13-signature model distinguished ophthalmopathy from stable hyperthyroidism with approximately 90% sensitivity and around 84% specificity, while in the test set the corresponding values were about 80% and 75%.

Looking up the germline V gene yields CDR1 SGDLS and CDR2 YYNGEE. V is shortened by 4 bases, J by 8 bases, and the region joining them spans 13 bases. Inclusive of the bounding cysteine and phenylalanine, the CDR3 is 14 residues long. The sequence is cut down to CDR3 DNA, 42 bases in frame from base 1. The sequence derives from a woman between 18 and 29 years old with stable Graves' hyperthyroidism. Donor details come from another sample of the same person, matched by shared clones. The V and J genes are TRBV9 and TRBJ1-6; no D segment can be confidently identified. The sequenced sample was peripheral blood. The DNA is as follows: TGTGCCAGCAGCCTCCGGACCCTGGATTCACCCCTCCACTTT. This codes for CASSLRTLDSPLHF.